This T cell receptor (beta chain) was captured in a study of shared clonotypes between healthy human individuals. At deep level, the assay was performed. Genomic DNA per cell subset filled all wells of several immunoSEQ plates. Sequenced by immunoSEQ multiplex PCR; TCRdb stores in-frame clones only, minus some. The sample includes some 96,000 clones, roughly half of them seen just once. Deletions cut 2 bases from V and 2 bases from J, with 9 bases between. The germline V gene has CDR1 GTSNPN and CDR2 SVGIG (reference sequence). The CDR3 totals 13 residues. All donors were healthy HIV-negative adults lacking recent acute infections or vaccinations. This clone has a count of ten or more.

Material: PBMCs. The sequence derives from a middle-aged woman in good health. Some clones in this sample may be carry-over from other donors' samples. This sequence joins TRBV30 and TRBJ2-5; D assignment may be TRBD1 or TRBD2 (5 bases each). CDR3 DNA: TGTGCCTGGAGTTCGGGGCGACAAGAGACCCAGTACTTC. Its protein is CAWSSGRQETQYF.